Listed below are T cell receptor beta chains from one sample, sequenced in a study of blood T cell repertoires in COVID-19. Repertoires were generated with immunoSEQ multiplex PCR, while TCRdb's copy carries only in-frame clones and drops some. The sample consists of under 300,000 clones, roughly nine tenths of them appearing once. Specimen: PBMCs or T cells enriched from blood (not recorded which). The receptors were sampled from a woman between 18 and 29 years old who had recovered from COVID-19. The CDR3 runs from the conserved cysteine through the conserved F or W. Each record gives: D gene, V gene, J gene, CDR3 DNA, CDR3 protein. A D gene is named only where the DNA matches it firmly.

>.|TRBV5-1|TRBJ1-2
TGCGCCAGCAGCCCCGACAGGAACTATGGCTACACCTTC
CASSPDRNYGYTF
>.|TRBV28|TRBJ2-1
TGTGCCAGCATCCGGGGGGCCCGATACAATGAGCAGTTCTTC
CASIRGARYNEQFF
>.|TRBV4-2|TRBJ2-3
TGTGCCAGCAGCCATGCTATAGCGGAAATAGACACAGATACGCAGTATTTT
CASSHAIAEIDTDTQYF
>TRBD2|TRBV14|TRBJ2-1
TGTGCCAGCAGCTATAGCGGGGGCTACAATGAGCAGTTCTTC
CASSYSGGYNEQFF
>TRBD2|TRBV5-6|TRBJ2-1
TGTGCCAGCAGAAAGGTCGCGGGGGGGCTCTCCTACAATGAGCAGTTCTTC
CASRKVAGGLSYNEQFF
>.|TRBV12-5|TRBJ2-5
TGTGCTAGTGGTTTTGGCGGGGAGGCAAAGACCCAGTACTTC
CASGFGGEAKTQYF
>TRBD2|TRBV2|TRBJ2-7
TGTGCCAGCAGTCCGGGGACTAGCTACGAGCAGTACTTC
CASSPGTSYEQYF
>TRBD2|TRBV10-3|TRBJ2-3
TGTGCCATTACTTCAGGCGGGGGGGGCCCAGATACGCAGTATTTT
CAITSGGGGPDTQYF
>TRBD1|TRBV28|TRBJ1-1
TGTGCCAGCAGTTTTTATCCGGGACAGGGGGCCCCTGAAGCTTTCTTT
CASSFYPGQGAPEAFF
>.|TRBV18|TRBJ1-3
TGTGCCAGCTCACCCACAGGGTCTGGAAACACCATATATTTT
CASSPTGSGNTIYF